This T cell receptor beta chain was captured by sequencing in a study of cytomegalovirus exposure and HLA in healthy donors. Whole-study findings and limits: A later analysis reportedly found fewer N-insertions in an Asian-associated ancestry cluster than the approximately 730-donor mean.

This CDR3 region has 14 residues. The V gene's germline CDR1 is SEHNR and CDR2 FQNEAQ (reference sequence). V was pared by 5 bases and J by 0 bases, with 11 bases between. The PCR made use of 60 Vbeta and 13 Jbeta primers. Measured with immunoSEQ multiplex PCR; TCRdb has only the in-frame clones, and not every one. Among roughly 140,000 clones listed, over 75% were seen once. Concerning this clone itself: What it binds is unknown.

The source is a male donor in good health and CMV-seronegative. The chain links TRBV7-9 to TRBJ2-7; D is possibly TRBD1 (6 bases). Sequencing was carried out using PBMCs. The DNA for the CDR3 is TGTGCCAGCAGCCGAGACAGGATCTCCTACGAGCAGTACTTC. Protein product: CASSRDRISYEQYF.